Listed below are T cell receptor beta chains from one sample, sequenced in a study of untreated major depressive disorder. Assay used: immunoSEQ multiplex PCR; TCRdb lists only in-frame clones, some missing. The sample has just over 20,000 clones, about 93% seen once. Sequenced sample: CD4+ T cells from PBMCs. These receptors were collected from a man aged 25 to 45 in good health. The CDR3 runs from the conserved cysteine through the conserved F or W. D genes are given only for firm matches. The size field is filled for only some rows; it gives once, few, many or a size class.

cdr3_aa	cdr3_nt	d_call	clone_size	j_call	v_call
CASSYVRYNEQFF	TGTGCCAGCAGTTACGTAAGGTACAATGAGCAGTTCTTC	NA	NA	TRBJ2-1	TRBV6-5
CASSRRRTGTEAFF	TGTGCCAGCAGCCGACGGCGGACCGGCACTGAAGCTTTCTTT	NA	NA	TRBJ1-1	TRBV11-1
CASSSFPTAGEAFF	TGCGCCAGCAGCTCCTTCCCGACGGCGGGTGAAGCTTTCTTT	NA	NA	TRBJ1-1	TRBV5-1
CASSLGASGSNEQFF	TGTGCCAGCAGCTTAGGTGCTAGCGGGAGCAATGAGCAGTTCTTC	TRBD2	NA	TRBJ2-1	TRBV7-6
CASSELGSTDTQYF	TGTGCCAGCAGTGAATTGGGTAGCACAGATACGCAGTATTTT	NA	once	TRBJ2-3	TRBV25-1
CSASQQGTQYF	TGCAGTGCTAGTCAACAGGGGACCCAGTACTTC	NA	NA	TRBJ2-5	TRBV20-1
CASSPPATRLSYTF	TGTGCCAGCTCACCACCGGCCACCCGACTCAGCTACACCTTC	NA	NA	TRBJ1-2	TRBV18
CASSLREQYF	TGTGCCAGCAGTCTCCGCGAGCAGTACTTC	NA	NA	TRBJ2-7	TRBV28
CASSDLAGDSTDTQYF	TGTGCCAGCAGTGACCTAGCGGGGGATAGCACAGATACGCAGTATTTT	TRBD2	NA	TRBJ2-3	TRBV6-4
CASSDAEKDGADTQYF	TGTGCCAGCAGTGACGCGGAAAAAGATGGGGCAGATACGCAGTATTTT	NA	NA	TRBJ2-3	TRBV6-4
CASSLSGTARNTEAFF	TGCGCCAGCAGCCTCTCCGGGACAGCCAGGAACACTGAAGCTTTCTTT	TRBD1	once	TRBJ1-1	TRBV5-1
CASSYQSLEDQPQHF	TGTGCCAGCAGCTACCAATCGTTGGAGGATCAGCCCCAGCATTTT	NA	NA	TRBJ1-5	TRBV5-8
CASSLGAGRTDTQYF	TGTGCCAGCAGTTTAGGGGCGGGACGCACAGATACGCAGTATTTT	NA	NA	TRBJ2-3	TRBV27
CASSQDGGETQYF	TGCGCCAGCAGCCAAGATGGCGGGGAGACCCAGTACTTC	NA	NA	TRBJ2-5	TRBV4-3
CASSPRTSGSLPQYF	TGTGCCAGCAGCCCCCGGACTAGCGGGAGTCTCCCGCAGTATTTT	TRBD2	NA	TRBJ2-3	TRBV7-3
CASSEGSQAAYYSNQPQHF	TGTGCCAGCAGTGAAGGGTCGCAAGCAGCATATTATAGCAATCAGCCCCAGCATTTT	NA	NA	TRBJ1-5	TRBV6-1
CASSLSGNYEQYF	TGTGCCAGCAGCTTGTCCGGAAACTACGAGCAGTACTTC	NA	NA	TRBJ2-7	TRBV5-4